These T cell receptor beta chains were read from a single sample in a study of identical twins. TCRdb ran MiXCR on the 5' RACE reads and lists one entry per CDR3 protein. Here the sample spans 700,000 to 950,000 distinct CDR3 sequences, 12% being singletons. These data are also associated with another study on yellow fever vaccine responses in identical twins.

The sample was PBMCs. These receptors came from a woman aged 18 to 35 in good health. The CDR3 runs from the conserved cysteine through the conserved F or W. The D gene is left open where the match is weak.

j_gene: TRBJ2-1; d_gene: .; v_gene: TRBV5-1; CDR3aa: CASSLGGRRSYNEQFF
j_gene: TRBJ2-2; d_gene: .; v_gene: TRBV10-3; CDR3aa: CAISEYPSEDTGELFF
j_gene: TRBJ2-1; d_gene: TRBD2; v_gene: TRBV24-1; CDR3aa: CATSDAPTSGGANEQFF
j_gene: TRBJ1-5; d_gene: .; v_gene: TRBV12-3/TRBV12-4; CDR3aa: CASSTGTVNQPQHF
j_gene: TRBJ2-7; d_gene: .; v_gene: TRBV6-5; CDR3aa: CASSYQWQGMYEQYF
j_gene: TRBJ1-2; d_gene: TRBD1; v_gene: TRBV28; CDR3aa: CALRTGNYGYTF
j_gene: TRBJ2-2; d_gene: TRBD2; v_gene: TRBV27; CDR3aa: CASSVIAGRTGELFF
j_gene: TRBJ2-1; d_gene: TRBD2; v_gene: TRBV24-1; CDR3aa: CATSDLGGVHEQFF
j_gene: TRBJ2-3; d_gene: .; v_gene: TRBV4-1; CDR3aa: CASSQDTGFVDTQYF
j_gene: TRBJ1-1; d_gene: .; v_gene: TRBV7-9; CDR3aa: CASSLQAPTEAFF
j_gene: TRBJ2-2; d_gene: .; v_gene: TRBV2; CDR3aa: CASLGLVDTGELFF
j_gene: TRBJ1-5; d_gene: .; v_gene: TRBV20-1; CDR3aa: CSASRVGVRYSNQPQHF
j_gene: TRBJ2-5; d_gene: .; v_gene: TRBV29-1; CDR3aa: CSVARGQETQYF
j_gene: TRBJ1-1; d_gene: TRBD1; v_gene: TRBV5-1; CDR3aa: CASSGQGAGMNTEAFF
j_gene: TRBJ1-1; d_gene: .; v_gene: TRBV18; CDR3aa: CASSRGEGVTEAFF
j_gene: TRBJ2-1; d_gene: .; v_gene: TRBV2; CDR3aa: CASRKGSNEQFF
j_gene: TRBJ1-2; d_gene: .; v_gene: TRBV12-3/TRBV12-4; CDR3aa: CASSFAGTGGYTF
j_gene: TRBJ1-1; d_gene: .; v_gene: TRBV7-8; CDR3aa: CASSPNMGDTEAFF
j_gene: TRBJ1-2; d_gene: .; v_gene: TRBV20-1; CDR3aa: CSAVPGHLGSYTF
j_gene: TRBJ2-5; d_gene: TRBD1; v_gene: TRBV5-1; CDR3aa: CASSLQGAIETQYF
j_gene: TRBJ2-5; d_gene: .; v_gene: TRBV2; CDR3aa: CASSEQQTVTRETQYF
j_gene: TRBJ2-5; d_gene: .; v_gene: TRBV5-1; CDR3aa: CASTTGGDGQETQYF
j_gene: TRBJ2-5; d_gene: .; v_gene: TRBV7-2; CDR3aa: CASSRGLASETQYF
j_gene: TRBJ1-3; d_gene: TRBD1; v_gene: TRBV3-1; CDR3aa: CASSQDRGPGQGKGNTIYF
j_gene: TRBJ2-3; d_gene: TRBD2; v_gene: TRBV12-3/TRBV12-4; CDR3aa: CASSLHGGSTDTQYF
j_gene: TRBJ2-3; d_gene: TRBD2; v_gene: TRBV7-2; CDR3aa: CASSSSTSGLIRDTQYF
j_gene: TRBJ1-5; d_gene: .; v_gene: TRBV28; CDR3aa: CASEGWGDQPQHF